The 10 T cell receptor beta chains in this list originate from one sample, sequenced in a study of regulatory and conventional T cells in RAG deficiency. Data came from immunoSEQ multiplex PCR; TCRdb stores just in-frame clones and leaves some out. The profile shows 10,000 or so clones, around 94% of them singletons. Genomic DNA came from blood regulatory T cells gated CD4+ CD25-high CD127-low. Another study also made use of these data, one on regulatory T cells. That report adds: Amplification used 52 TRBV primers and 13 TRBJ primers.

The sample consisted of CD127- CD25+ CD4+ Tregs sorted from blood. These receptor sequences come from a human donor in good health.

The chain has TRBV30 and TRBJ1-2; D unresolved. The CDR3 contains 14 residues. CDR1 is GTSNPN and CDR2 is SVGIG in the germline V gene (reference sequence). V lost 0 bases, J lost 0 bases, and 8 bases lay in between. Here the CDR3 DNA reads TGTGCCTGGAGTGTAGGGAGAGCTAACTATGGCTACACCTTC. Residues: CAWSVGRANYGYTF.

A note on this clone: The junction departs from the called germline gene at one end, perhaps through a read error. Different DNA sequences within this sample yield the same CDR3. CDR3 sequence: CAISELAGSSYNSPLHF. The DNA of the CDR3 is TGTGCCATCAGTGAGCTCGCAGGCAGCTCCTATAATTCCCCCCTCCACTTT. This rearrangement joins TRBV10-3 to TRBJ1-6; D unclear. The CDR3 contains 17 residues. CDR1 and CDR2 from the germline V gene are ENHRY and SYGVKD.

The rearrangement uses TRBV11-2 and TRBJ2-3; TRBD1 aligns across 8 bases. V shed 4 bases and J 2 bases; nucleotides not matched to a gene: 5. CDR1 and CDR2 from the germline V gene are SGHAT and FQNNGV. This CDR3 region has 15 residues. The CDR3 region is CASSWAGGHTDTQYF. The CDR3 nucleotides are TGTGCCAGCAGCTGGGCAGGGGGCCACACAGATACGCAGTATTTT.

CDR3 DNA sequence: TGTGCCAGCAGCTTATTGGAGACTACCAACAATGAGCAGTTCTTC. Encoded protein: CASSLLETTNNEQFF. The chain has TRBV7-9 and TRBJ2-1; a weak D match, TRBD2 (5 bases). V was shortened by 2 bases and J by 5 bases, with 13 bases between the two germline ends. The CDR3 extends over 15 amino acids. Germline V gene data show CDR1 as SEHNR and CDR2 as FQNEAQ (reference sequence).

The J gene is TRBJ2-2, the V gene TRBV15; TRBD1 matches 9 bases. The V and J ends lost 5 bases and 4 bases, in that order; junction bases with no gene match: 8. CDR1 is LNHNV and CDR2 is YYDKDF in the germline V gene (reference sequence). CDR3 size: 16 residues. The CDR3 region has the DNA TGTGCCACCAGCGGCCCGGGACAGGGTTTCACCGGGGAGCTGTTTTTT. Translation: CATSGPGQGFTGELFF. Full variable domain (remainder filled in from reference TRBV15 and TRBJ2-2): DAMVIQNPRYQVTQFGKPVTLSCSQTLNHNVMYWYQQKSSQAPKLLFHYYDKDFNNEADTPDNFQSRRPNTSFCFLDIRSPGLGDTAMYLCATSGPGQGFTGELFFGEGSRLTVL.

This chain links TRBV5-6 with TRBJ1-4; 7 positions agree with TRBD1. CDR1 is SGHDT, CDR2 YYEEEE, per germline. J lost 8 bases, V lost 2 bases, and 6 bases had no gene match. The CDR3 consists of 14 residues. CDR3 bases: TGTGCCAGCAGCTTTCAGGGGGTGAACGAAAAACTGTTTTTT. Amino acids: CASSFQGVNEKLFF.

V is TRBV7-9 and J is TRBJ1-4, with TRBD1 matching 7 bases. The CDR3 extends over 14 amino acids. Germline V gene lookup returns CDR1 SEHNR and CDR2 FQNEAQ (reference sequence). Trimming at V came to 7 bases and at J to 8 bases, leaving 10 bases not matched to a gene. The CDR3 nucleotides are TGTGCCAGCACCCTGACAGGGCCCTCCGAAAAACTGTTTTTT. This encodes CASTLTGPSEKLFF.

The chain carries TRBV6-6 and TRBJ1-1; tentatively, D is TRBD1 (6 bases). Germline loops: CDR1 MNHNY, CDR2 SVGAGI (reference sequence). CDR3 length: 15 residues. V lost 2 bases to trimming and J lost 1 base, with 11 bases between them. The CDR3 region is CASSYHTTGNTEAFF. In nucleotides, the CDR3 is TGTGCCAGCAGTTACCACACGACAGGGAACACTGAAGCTTTCTTT.

V gene TRBV5-6 combines with J gene TRBJ2-1, with TRBD2 identical over 12 bases. The CDR3 has 19 residues. The germline gives CDR1 SGHDT, CDR2 YYEEEE. The trim removed 3 bases at V and 4 bases at J, leaving 14 bases unmatched. CDR3 amino acids: CASSSPTSGGAHPYNEQFF. The CDR3 bases are TGTGCCAGCAGCTCCCCGACTAGCGGGGGAGCCCACCCTTACAATGAGCAGTTCTTC.

To note about this clone: An end of the junction differs from the germline gene, which may be a read error. The V gene is TRBV28, the J gene TRBJ1-6; D uncertain. Germline CDR1 MDHEN, CDR2 SYDVKM. The CDR3 is 14 residues long. The CDR3 sequence: CASSFRSRVSLLHF. DNA of the CDR3: TGTGCCAGCAGTTTTCGTTCTCGGGTTTCACTCCTCCACTTT.